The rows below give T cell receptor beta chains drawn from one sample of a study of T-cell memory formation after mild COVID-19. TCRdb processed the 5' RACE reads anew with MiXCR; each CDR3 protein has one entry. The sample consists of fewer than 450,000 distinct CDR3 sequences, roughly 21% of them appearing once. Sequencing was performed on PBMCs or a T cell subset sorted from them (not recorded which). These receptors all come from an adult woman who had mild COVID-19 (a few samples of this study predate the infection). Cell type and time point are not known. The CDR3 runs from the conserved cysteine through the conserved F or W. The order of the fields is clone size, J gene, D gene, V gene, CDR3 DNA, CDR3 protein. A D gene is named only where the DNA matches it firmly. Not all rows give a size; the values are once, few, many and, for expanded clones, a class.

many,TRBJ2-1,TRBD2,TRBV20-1,TGCAGTGCTAGAGATTGGCTAGCGGGAGTGGGTGAGCAGTTCTTC,CSARDWLAGVGEQFF
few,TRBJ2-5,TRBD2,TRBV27,TGTGCCAGCAGCGAAATCGGGACTAGCCGAGAGACCCAGTACTTC,CASSEIGTSRETQYF
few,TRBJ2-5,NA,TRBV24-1,TGTGCCACCAGTGACCCCGACAGCCGCCAAGAGACCCAGTACTTC,CATSDPDSRQETQYF
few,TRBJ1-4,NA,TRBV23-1,TGCGCCAGCAGTCCCCGGGACGGAGTCCCAACTAATGAAAAACTGTTTTTT,CASSPRDGVPTNEKLFF
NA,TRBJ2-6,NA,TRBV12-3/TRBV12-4,TGTGCCAGCAGTTTACAGATGACCTCTGGGGCCAACGTCCTGACTTTC,CASSLQMTSGANVLTF
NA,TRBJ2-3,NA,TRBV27,TGTGCCAGCAGAGTCGGGCCCCGGTCCACAGATACGCAGTATTTT,CASRVGPRSTDTQYF
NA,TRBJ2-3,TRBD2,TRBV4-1,TGCGCCAGCAGCCCTGGGGGAACAGGAATATCGCGGGGGGGCTCTGTGTATTTT,CASSPGGTGISRGGSVYF
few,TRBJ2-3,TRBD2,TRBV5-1,TGCGCCAGCAGCCGAAGTTCGGGGGGTGGCACAGATACGCAGTATTTT,CASSRSSGGGTDTQYF
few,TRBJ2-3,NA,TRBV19,TGTGCCAGTAGTTCACGTTGGGACACCTTAAGCACAGATACGCAGTATTTT,CASSSRWDTLSTDTQYF
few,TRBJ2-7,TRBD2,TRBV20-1,TGCAGTGCTAGATGCGGGAGCTTCAGCTCCTACGAGCAGTACTTC,CSARCGSFSSYEQYF
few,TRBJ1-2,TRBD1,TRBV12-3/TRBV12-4,TGTGCCAGCAGTTTAAGGGACAGGGGGCTGGATGGCTACACCTTC,CASSLRDRGLDGYTF
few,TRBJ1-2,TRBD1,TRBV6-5,TGTGCCAGCAGTTACGGGACACAGGGGACCCATGGCTACACCTTC,CASSYGTQGTHGYTF
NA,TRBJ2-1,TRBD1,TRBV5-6,TGTGCCAGCAGCTTGGTGGACAGGGCTGGTGAGCAGTTCTTC,CASSLVDRAGEQFF
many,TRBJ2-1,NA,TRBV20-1,TGCAGTGCTAGAGGTTCCGGGGTGTACAATGAGCAGTTCTTC,CSARGSGVYNEQFF
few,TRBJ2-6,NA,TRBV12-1,NA,CASSFGGGAGANVLTF
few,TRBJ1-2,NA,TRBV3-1,TGTGCCAGCAGTCTAGGGGGTTCTTCTAACTATGGCTACACCTTC,CASSLGGSSNYGYTF
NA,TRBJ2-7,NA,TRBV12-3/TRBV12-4,TGTGCCAGCAGTCCCAAACGTCCCAGCTCCTACGAGCAGTACTTC,CASSPKRPSSYEQYF
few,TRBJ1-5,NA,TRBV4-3,TGCGCCAGCAGCCAAGATAGGGCCAACAATCAGCCCCAGCATTTT,CASSQDRANNQPQHF
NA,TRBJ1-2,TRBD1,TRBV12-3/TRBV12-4,TGTGCCAGCAGACTACGCCAAACAGGGGGCGAGTCCTATGGCTACACCTTC,CASRLRQTGGESYGYTF
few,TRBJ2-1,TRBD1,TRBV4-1,TGCGCCAGCAGCCATAAAGACAGGGTGAATGAGCAGTTCTTC,CASSHKDRVNEQFF
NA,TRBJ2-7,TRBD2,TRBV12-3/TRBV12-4,TGTGCCAGCAGTTTCGGGGGGGCTTCGTTCGAGCAGTACTTC,CASSFGGASFEQYF
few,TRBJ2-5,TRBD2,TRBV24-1,TGTGCCACCAGTGGCGGGCTAGCGGGAAACCAAGAGACCCAGTACTTC,CATSGGLAGNQETQYF
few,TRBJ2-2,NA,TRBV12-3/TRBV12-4,TGTGCCAGCAGCACCCACGGACCCGGGGAGCTGTTTTTT,CASSTHGPGELFF
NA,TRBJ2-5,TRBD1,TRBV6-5,TGTGCCAGCGGAGACAGGGCGCAAGAGACCCAGTACTTC,CASGDRAQETQYF
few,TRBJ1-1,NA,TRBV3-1,TGTGCCAGCAGCCAGGGATCGGGTGAAGCTTTCTTT,CASSQGSGEAFF